The next 8 T cell receptor beta chains were all read from a single sample in a study of identical twins. Each CDR3 protein is one row after TCRdb ran MiXCR on the 5' RACE reads. Among a few hundred thousand distinct CDR3 sequences listed, roughly 15% were seen once. This sample also appeared in a second study, on yellow fever vaccine responses in identical twins.

The sample taken for sequencing was CD4+ T cells sorted from blood. These receptors were taken from a woman aged 18-29 years in good health.

V and J are TRBV13 and TRBJ1-3, with unresolved D. The CDR3 runs to 16 residues. The ends were cut back, 3 bases at V and 0 bases at J, with 12 bases in the middle. Germline CDR1 is PRHDT and CDR2 is FYEKMQ (reference sequence). CDR3 in DNA: TGTGCCAGCAGCTTCCTGGCAGACAACTCTGGAAACACCATATATTTT. Its protein product is CASSFLADNSGNTIYF.

This clonotype occurred a few times. The V call is TRBV3-1, the J call TRBJ1-2; D uncertain. Per germline, CDR1 LGHDT and CDR2 YNNKEL (reference sequence). The CDR3 is 14 amino acids. With 6 bases removed from V and 4 bases from J, the gap between germline ends came to 15 bases. This CDR3 is CASRPGAMVYGYTF. The CDR3 region has the DNA TGTGCCAGCAGACCCGGAGCCATGGTCTATGGCTACACCTTC.

This clonotype showed up many times. The chain links TRBV29-1 to TRBJ2-1; 11 nucleotides match TRBD2. The trim removed 0 bases at V and 1 base at J, leaving 5 bases unmatched. Germline lookup yields CDR1 SQVTM and CDR2 ANQGSEA. The CDR3 sequence is 17 residues long. The CDR3 is CSVEDLLAGGSYNEQFF. CDR3 DNA: TGCAGCGTTGAAGATCTCCTAGCGGGAGGATCCTACAATGAGCAGTTCTTC.

A few counts support this clonotype. The V call is TRBV3-1, the J call TRBJ2-1, with 7 bases that match TRBD1. The CDR3 is 15 residues long. Trimming took 1 base from V and 2 from J; bases not matched to a gene: 2. Germline V gene lookup returns CDR1 LGHDT and CDR2 YNNKEL (reference sequence). CDR3 protein: CASSQVGTAYNEQFF. In DNA form, the CDR3 reads TGTGCCAGCAGCCAAGTTGGGACAGCCTACAATGAGCAGTTCTTC.

This clonotype was seen a few times. The chain recombines TRBV7-7 with TRBJ2-5; no clear D. The V gene lost 1 base and the J gene lost 5 bases, with 8 bases spanning the gap. This CDR3 comprises 13 residues. CDR1 SSHAT and CDR2 FNYEAQ come from the germline V gene (reference sequence). The CDR3 protein is CASSLGAVETQYF. The CDR3 nucleotides are TGTGCCAGCAGCTTAGGGGCGGTGGAGACCCAGTACTTC.

At least ten counts were recorded for this clonotype. The chain has TRBV7-3 and TRBJ1-2, with 7 nucleotides matching TRBD1. The V gene end was trimmed by 5 bases and the J gene end by 11 bases; junction bases not matched to a gene: 8. The CDR3 spans 12 residues. Germline-derived CDR1 and CDR2 are SGHTA and FQGTGA. Written as DNA, the CDR3 is TGTGCCAGCAGCGCCACCGGGACAGAATACACCTTC. It encodes CASSATGTEYTF. Based on the CDR3 plus reference TRBV7-3 and TRBJ1-2, the full variable domain is GAGVSQTPSNKVTEKGKYVELRCDPISGHTALYWYRQSLGQGPEFLIYFQGTGAADDSGLPNDRFFAVRPEGSVSTLKIQRTERGDSAVYLCASSATGTEYTFGSGTRLTVV.

This chain links TRBV2 with TRBJ2-2; 9 positions match TRBD1. The CDR3 runs 16 residues. In germline, CDR1 is SNHLY, CDR2 FYNNEI. V lost 7 bases and J lost 4; bases outside the gene matches: 10. CDR3 nucleotide sequence: TGTGCCAGCATTGCTCTCACAGGGGGCTTCACCGGGGAGCTGTTTTTT. Translated: CASIALTGGFTGELFF.

The rearrangement uses TRBV5-5 and TRBJ2-5; possibly TRBD1 for D (6 bases). The CDR3 extends over 15 amino acids. The germline V gene encodes CDR1 SGHKS and CDR2 YYEKEE (reference sequence). Trimming stripped 4 bases from V and 4 bases from J, with 17 bases between. The CDR3 bases are TGTGCCAGCAGCCAACGACCCCGAGGGGGAGAGACCCAGTACTTC. Protein: CASSQRPRGGETQYF.